This T cell receptor beta chain was identified during a study of cytomegalovirus exposure and HLA in healthy donors. Use of 60 Vbeta and 13 Jbeta primers characterized the PCR. Using immunoSEQ multiplex PCR, the repertoire was profiled, and TCRdb retains in-frame clones only, with some absent. The data show over 200,000 clones, 70% to 90% seen once. In regard to this clone: Its antigen is currently unknown.

Trimming shortened V by 5 bases and J by 3 bases, and 9 bases separated the two germline ends. Germline loops: CDR1 SGHTA, CDR2 FQGTGA. This CDR3 is 13 amino acids long. Study-wide points: A highly shared variant cluster was judged a likely technical artifact. The study labeled more than 150 TCR beta chains cytomegalovirus-associated.

The sequenced sample consisted of PBMCs. V gene TRBV7-3 combines with J gene TRBJ2-3, with unresolved D. This receptor was obtained from a human donor in good health. In DNA form, the CDR3 reads TGTGCCAGCAGCCCCACCGGGACAGATACGCAGTATTTT. Protein product: CASSPTGTDTQYF. Drawing the rest from reference TRBV7-3 and TRBJ2-3, the complete variable domain is GAGVSQTPSNKVTEKGKYVELRCDPISGHTALYWYRQSLGQGPEFLIYFQGTGAADDSGLPNDRFFAVRPEGSVSTLKIQRTERGDSAVYLCASSPTGTDTQYFGPGTRLTVL.